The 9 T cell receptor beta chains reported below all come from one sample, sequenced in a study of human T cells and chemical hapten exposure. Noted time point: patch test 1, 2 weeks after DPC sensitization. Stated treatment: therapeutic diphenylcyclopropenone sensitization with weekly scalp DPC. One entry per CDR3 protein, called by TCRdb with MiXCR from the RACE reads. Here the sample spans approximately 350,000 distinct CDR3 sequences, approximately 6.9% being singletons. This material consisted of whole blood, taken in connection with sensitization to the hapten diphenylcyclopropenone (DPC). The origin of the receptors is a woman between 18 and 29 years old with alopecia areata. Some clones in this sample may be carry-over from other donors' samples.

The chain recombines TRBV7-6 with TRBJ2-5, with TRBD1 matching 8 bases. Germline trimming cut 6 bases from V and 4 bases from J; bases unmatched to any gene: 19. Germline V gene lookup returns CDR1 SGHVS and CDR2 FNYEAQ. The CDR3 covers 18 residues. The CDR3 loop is CASRGPSDRGPAAETQYF. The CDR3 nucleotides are TGTGCCAGCAGAGGACCGTCCGACAGGGGCCCTGCGGCAGAGACCCAGTACTTC.

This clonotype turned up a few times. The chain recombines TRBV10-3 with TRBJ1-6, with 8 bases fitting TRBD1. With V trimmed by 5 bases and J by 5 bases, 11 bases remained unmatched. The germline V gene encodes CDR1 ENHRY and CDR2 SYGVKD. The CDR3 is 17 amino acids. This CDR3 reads CAISRGQGTQNNSPLHF. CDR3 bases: TGTGCCATCAGTCGAGGACAGGGAACTCAAAATAATTCACCCCTCCACTTT.

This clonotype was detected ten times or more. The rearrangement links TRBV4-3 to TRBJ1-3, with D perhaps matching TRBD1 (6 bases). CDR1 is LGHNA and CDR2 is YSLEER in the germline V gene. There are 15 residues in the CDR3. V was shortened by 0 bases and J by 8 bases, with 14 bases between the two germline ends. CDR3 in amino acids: CASSQERGGVYTIYF. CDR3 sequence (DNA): TGCGCCAGCAGCCAAGAAAGGGGGGGTGTATACACCATATATTTT.

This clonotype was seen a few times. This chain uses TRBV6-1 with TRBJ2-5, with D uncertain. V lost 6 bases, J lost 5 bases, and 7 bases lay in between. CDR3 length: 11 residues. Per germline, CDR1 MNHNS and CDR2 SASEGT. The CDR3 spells CASRSRETQYF. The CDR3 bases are TGTGCCAGCAGGTCGCGGGAGACCCAGTACTTC.

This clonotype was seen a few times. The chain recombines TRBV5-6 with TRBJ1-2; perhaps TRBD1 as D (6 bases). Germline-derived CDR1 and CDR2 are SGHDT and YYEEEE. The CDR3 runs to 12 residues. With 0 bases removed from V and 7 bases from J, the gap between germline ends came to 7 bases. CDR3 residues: CASSLGQAGYTF. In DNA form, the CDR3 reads TGTGCCAGCAGCTTGGGACAGGCTGGCTACACCTTC.

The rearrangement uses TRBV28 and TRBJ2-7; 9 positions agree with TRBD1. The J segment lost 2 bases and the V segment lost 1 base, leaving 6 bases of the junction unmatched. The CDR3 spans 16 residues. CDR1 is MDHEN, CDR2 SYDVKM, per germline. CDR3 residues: CASSLLHRGRAYEQYF. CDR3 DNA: TGTGCCAGCAGTTTATTGCACAGGGGGCGCGCCTACGAGCAGTACTTC.

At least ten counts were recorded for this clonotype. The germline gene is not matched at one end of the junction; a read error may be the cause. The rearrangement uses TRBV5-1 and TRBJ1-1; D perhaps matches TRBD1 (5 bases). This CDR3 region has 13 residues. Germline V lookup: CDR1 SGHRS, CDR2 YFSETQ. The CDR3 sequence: CASSLQENTEAFF. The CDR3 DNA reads TGTGCCAGCAGCCTACAGGAGAACACTGAAGCTTTCTTT.

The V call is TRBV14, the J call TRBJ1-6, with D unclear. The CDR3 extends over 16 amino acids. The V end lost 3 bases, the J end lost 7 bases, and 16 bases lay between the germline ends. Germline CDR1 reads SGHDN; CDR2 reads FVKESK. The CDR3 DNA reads TGTGCCAGCAGCCAGTTCAGGACGGCGCAGAATTCACCCCTCCACTTT. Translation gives CASSQFRTAQNSPLHF.

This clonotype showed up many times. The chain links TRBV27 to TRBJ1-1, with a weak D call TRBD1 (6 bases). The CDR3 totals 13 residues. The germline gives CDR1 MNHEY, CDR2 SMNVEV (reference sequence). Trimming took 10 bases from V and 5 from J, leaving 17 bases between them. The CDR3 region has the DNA TGTGCCACCAAGGAGGACAGAAGGACTGAAGCTTTCTTT. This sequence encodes CATKEDRRTEAFF.